Following are 29 T cell receptor beta chains from one sample sequenced in a study of cytomegalovirus exposure and HLA in healthy donors (dated by TCRdb to about 2017). The method behind the library was the immunoSEQ multiplex PCR assay. Sourced from immuneACCESS, this table was stored by TCRdb with only in-frame sequences that have V and J called. A share of the clones is absent; for the studies checked, an unresolved V gene accounts for under half, and the remainder has no known explanation. The sample records more than 300,000 clones, 70% to 90% of which are singletons. The ten largest clones represent 0.65% to 0.95% of the sample. Input material: PBMCs. These receptors all stem from a woman aged 18-30 years in good health and CMV-seronegative.

V gene TRBV2 combines with J gene TRBJ2-1; D is ambiguous. This CDR3 spans 12 amino acids. Looked up from germline, CDR1 is SNHLY and CDR2 is FYNNEI. V was shortened by 1 base and J by 8 bases, with 6 bases between the two germline ends. DNA for the CDR3: TGTGCCAGCAGTGAAGAGCTAGATGAGCAGTTCTTC. Protein: CASSEELDEQFF.

This rearrangement joins TRBV15 to TRBJ2-3, with D perhaps matching TRBD2 (6 bases). CDR1 LNHNV and CDR2 YYDKDF come from the germline V gene (reference sequence). Trimming left V 1 base short and J 2 bases short, with 13 bases between. The CDR3 covers 16 residues. The CDR3: CATSRASAGNTDTQYF. The CDR3 nucleotides read TGTGCCACCAGCAGAGCGTCGGCGGGGAACACAGATACGCAGTATTTT.

The chain carries TRBV6-6 and TRBJ1-5, with 7 bases identical to TRBD1. Trimming removed 5 bases from V and 0 bases from J; junction bases left unmatched: 7. The CDR3 totals 16 residues. Looked up from germline, CDR1 is MNHNY and CDR2 is SVGAGI (reference sequence). As DNA, the CDR3 is TGTGCCAGCAGTACACAGGGGATCCATAGCAATCAGCCCCAGCATTTT. It encodes CASSTQGIHSNQPQHF.

This chain links TRBV27 with TRBJ2-7; TRBD2 is a possible D gene (5 bases). The CDR3 has 13 residues. Germline CDR1 is MNHEY and CDR2 is SMNVEV (reference sequence). Trimming pared 3 bases from V and 3 bases from J, leaving 9 bases between. CDR3: CASSLFEGYEQYF. The DNA of the CDR3 is TGTGCCAGCAGTTTGTTTGAGGGCTACGAGCAGTACTTC.

This rearrangement joins TRBV2 to TRBJ1-1; weak D call: TRBD1 (5 bases). This CDR3 has 11 amino acids. Trimming left V 8 bases short and J 6 bases short, with 10 bases between. CDR1 is SNHLY, CDR2 FYNNEI, per germline. For the CDR3, the DNA is TGTGCCAGCCGCAGGGAGGCTGAAGCTTTCTTT. Protein product: CASRREAEAFF.

A single count supports this clone. This chain links TRBV7-9 with TRBJ2-2; tentative D call: TRBD1 (6 bases). CDR1 and CDR2 (germline): SEHNR, FQNEAQ (reference sequence). CDR3 length: 19 amino acids. V lost 3 bases and J 0 bases, leaving 20 bases between the germline ends. The CDR3: CASSFNIRDTLANTGELFF. For the CDR3, the DNA is TGTGCCAGCAGCTTTAACATCCGGGACACCCTCGCGAACACCGGGGAGCTGTTTTTT.

The chain uses TRBV6-5 and TRBJ2-1; TRBD2 matches at 8 bases. CDR1 is MNHEY and CDR2 is SVGAGI in the germline V gene. The junction had 4 bases not matched to a gene; V was cut back by 7 bases and J by 5 bases. This CDR3 region has 13 residues. The CDR3: CASTQRGNNEQFF. In nucleotides, the CDR3 is TGTGCCAGCACCCAGCGGGGGAACAATGAGCAGTTCTTC.

This sequence joins TRBV6-5 and TRBJ2-1, with TRBD2 matching 12 bases. Trimming at V came to 5 bases and at J to 10 bases, leaving 9 bases not matched to a gene. Per germline, CDR1 MNHEY and CDR2 SVGAGI. The CDR3 has 15 residues. The CDR3 sequence: CASSPRTSGMGEQFF. CDR3 nucleotides: TGTGCCAGCAGTCCCCGGACTAGCGGGATGGGAGAGCAGTTCTTC.

This chain connects TRBV4-2 to TRBJ2-3, with TRBD1 matching over 11 bases. Germline lookup yields CDR1 LGHNA and CDR2 YNFKEQ. The CDR3 length is 16 residues. V shed 3 bases and J 7 bases; nucleotides not matched to a gene: 9. The CDR3 coding sequence is TGTGCCAGCAGCCATGAACCGGGACAGGGGGATAATACGCAGTATTTT. Its translation is CASSHEPGQGDNTQYF.

The sample holds a few counts of this clone. The chain joins TRBV4-1 to TRBJ2-7; D is ambiguous. V lost 1 base and J 0 bases, leaving 13 bases between the germline ends. CDR1 and CDR2 (germline): MGHRA, YSYEKL. The CDR3 sequence is 16 residues long. The CDR3, as DNA: TGCGCCAGCAGCCAAGCCCCGACACCTCTCTCCTACGAGCAGTACTTC. As protein: CASSQAPTPLSYEQYF.

The chain uses TRBV28 and TRBJ2-4, with 8 bases aligning to TRBD1. The V segment lost 5 bases and the J segment 7 bases; nucleotides outside the gene matches: 7. This CDR3 has 14 amino acids. The germline CDR1 and CDR2 sequences are MDHEN and SYDVKM. The CDR3 DNA reads as TGTGCCAGCAGTCCAGGGGGCCGTTTCAACATTCAGTACTTC. Amino acid sequence: CASSPGGRFNIQYF.

This chain links TRBV6-1 with TRBJ2-3, with D possibly matching TRBD1 (7 bases). The V end was cut by 2 bases, the J end by 4 bases, with 13 bases between. Germline CDR1 and CDR2: MNHNS and SASEGT. This CDR3 comprises 15 residues. The CDR3 nucleotides are TGTGCCAGCAGTGAAATCCAGGGGGGCGCAGATACGCAGTATTTT. Translating it yields CASSEIQGGADTQYF.

The V and J genes are TRBV11-2 and TRBJ2-3, with 10 bases aligning to TRBD2. With 0 bases clipped from V and 1 base from J, the junction kept 4 bases outside the gene matches. Germline V gene sequence: CDR1 SGHAT, CDR2 FQNNGV. The CDR3 sequence is 17 residues long. The CDR3 DNA is TGTGCCAGCAGCTTAGAGATAGCGGGGGGCCGCACAGATACGCAGTATTTT. Residues: CASSLEIAGGRTDTQYF.

This clone occurred once. In DNA, the CDR3 is TGCGCCAGCAGTCAGACAGGTTCCGGCTACACCTTC. It encodes CASSQTGSGYTF. The chain links TRBV5-1 to TRBJ1-2; maybe TRBD1 (6 bases). Germline CDR1 is SGHRS and CDR2 is YFSETQ. Trimming removed 5 bases at V and 8 bases at J, with 13 bases between. The CDR3 has 12 amino acids.

The genes are TRBV11-2 and TRBJ2-7; 8 bases are a match to TRBD1. Germline V gene data show CDR1 as SGHAT and CDR2 as FQNNGV. V lost 2 bases to trimming and J lost 2 bases; unmatched junction nucleotides: 5. The CDR3 is 15 residues long. CDR3 loop: CASSLWGTGTYEQYF. In nucleotides, the CDR3 is TGTGCCAGCAGCTTATGGGGGACAGGAACCTACGAGCAGTACTTC.

The chain combines TRBV6-5 with TRBJ1-2; tentative D call: TRBD1 (5 bases). CDR3 length: 13 residues. The germline V gene encodes CDR1 MNHEY and CDR2 SVGAGI. Trimming took 7 bases from V and 2 from J, leaving 11 bases between them. The CDR3 sequence is CASTSGRNYGYTF. For the CDR3, the DNA is TGTGCCAGCACCTCAGGGAGGAACTATGGCTACACCTTC.

The CDR3 nucleotides read TGTGCCAGCAGGAGCGGGGGGATCGGGAATGAGCAGTTCTTC. Amino acid sequence: CASRSGGIGNEQFF. This chain joins TRBV27 and TRBJ2-1; 9 nucleotides match TRBD2. CDR1 is MNHEY and CDR2 is SMNVEV in the germline V gene (reference sequence). V dropped 6 bases and J dropped 7; count of bases not matched to a gene: 7. The CDR3 length is 14 residues.

The chain recombines TRBV15 with TRBJ2-7, with a weak D call TRBD2 (5 bases). V lost 5 bases and J lost 2, with 13 bases in between. The germline V gene has CDR1 LNHNV and CDR2 YYDKDF (reference sequence). The CDR3 runs 14 residues. This chain's CDR3 is CATSAGVQAYEQYF. As DNA, the CDR3 is TGTGCCACCAGCGCCGGGGTTCAAGCCTACGAGCAGTACTTC.

This sequence joins TRBV29-1 and TRBJ1-2; D not certain. Germline CDR1 and CDR2: SQVTM and ANQGSEA. Trimming left V 5 bases short and J 1 base short, with 8 bases between. The CDR3 loop spans 12 amino acids. The CDR3 protein is CSVNEDNYGYTF. The DNA for the CDR3 is TGCAGCGTTAATGAGGATAACTATGGCTACACCTTC.

The rearrangement joins TRBV28 to TRBJ2-7, with TRBD1 matching over 10 bases. The germline CDR1 and CDR2 sequences are MDHEN and SYDVKM. Trimming removed 5 bases from V and 2 bases from J; junction bases left unmatched: 6. The CDR3 covers 15 residues. The DNA of the CDR3 is TGTGCCAGCAGTAGCCGGGACAGGGGTCCCTACGAGCAGTACTTC. Its translation is CASSSRDRGPYEQYF.

This clone was seen more than once but under ten times. The rearrangement links TRBV4-1 to TRBJ2-7; 8 bases are a match to TRBD1. This CDR3 has 15 amino acids. The germline CDR1 and CDR2 sequences are MGHRA and YSYEKL. V gave up 3 bases and J gave up 6 bases; unmatched junction bases: 10. The CDR3 is CASSHGTGGVGEQYF. CDR3 nucleotides: TGCGCCAGCAGCCACGGGACAGGAGGGGTTGGCGAGCAGTACTTC.

The J gene is TRBJ2-2, the V gene TRBV7-5; the listed D gene, TRBD1, was not tested against the DNA. TRBV7-5 is shown as a pseudogene. This CDR3 is 17 amino acids long. CDR3 nucleotides: TGTGTCAGAAGCATAGGACAGGGAGGTCAACAGGGCGGGGAGCTGTTTTTT. The encoded protein is CVRSIGQGGQQGGELFF.

The gene calls are TRBV6-1 and TRBJ1-5; D gene uncertain. V gave up 1 base and J gave up 0 bases, with 7 bases separating them. This CDR3 region has 15 residues. Germline CDR1 and CDR2: MNHNS and SASEGT. CDR3: CASSEGIYSNQPQHF. DNA for the CDR3: TGTGCCAGCAGTGAAGGTATCTATAGCAATCAGCCCCAGCATTTT.

J is TRBJ1-2 and V is TRBV6-1, with TRBD1 matching over 7 bases. Losses at the gene ends were 5 bases for V and 6 bases for J; bases not matched to a gene: 9. The CDR3 contains 14 residues. Germline V gene data show CDR1 as MNHNS and CDR2 as SASEGT. CDR3 bases: TGTGCCAGCAGTCCGGGACAGACAACCAATGGCTACACCTTC. Its protein product is CASSPGQTTNGYTF.

The rearrangement links TRBV28 to TRBJ2-3, with 7 nucleotides matching TRBD2. This CDR3 is 20 amino acids long. Germline V gives CDR1 MDHEN, CDR2 SYDVKM. V shed 2 bases, J shed 3 bases, and the junction held 20 bases outside the gene matches. CDR3 nucleotide sequence: TGTGCCAGCAGTTTAGTCGGGCTGGCGGGAGTAGGGATGGGGACAGATACGCAGTATTTT. It specifies CASSLVGLAGVGMGTDTQYF. The full variable domain, its missing parts supplied by reference TRBV28 and TRBJ2-3, is DVKVTQSSRYLVKRTGEKVFLECVQDMDHENMFWYRQDPGLGLRLIYFSYDVKMKEKGDIPEGYSVSREKKERFSLILESASTNQTSMYLCASSLVGLAGVGMGTDTQYFGPGTRLTVL.

The chain uses TRBV11-2 and TRBJ2-7; the match to TRBD2 covers 10 bases. CDR1 is SGHAT and CDR2 is FQNNGV in the germline V gene. After removal of 3 bases from V and 0 bases from J, the junction contained 8 bases not matched to a gene. This CDR3 has 17 residues. CDR3 DNA: TGTGCCAGCAGCTTCACAGCGGGAGGGCTAAGCTCCTACGAGCAGTACTTC. This translates into CASSFTAGGLSSYEQYF. Using reference TRBV11-2 and TRBJ2-7 for the parts outside the CDR3, the full variable domain is EAGVAQSPRYKIIEKRQSVAFWCNPISGHATLYWYQQILGQGPKLLIQFQNNGVVDDSQLPKDRFSAERLKGVDSTLKIQPAKLEDSAVYLCASSFTAGGLSSYEQYFGPGTRLTVT.

This chain joins TRBV2 and TRBJ2-1, with TRBD2 matching over 7 bases. The junction had 13 bases not matched to a gene; V was cut back by 5 bases and J by 9 bases. Germline V gene sequence: CDR1 SNHLY, CDR2 FYNNEI. The CDR3 sequence is 15 residues long. CDR3 protein: CASSPSGVVFSEQFF. In DNA, the CDR3 is TGTGCCAGCAGTCCGAGCGGGGTAGTTTTTAGTGAGCAGTTCTTC.

The chain couples TRBV27 to TRBJ2-2; unclear D gene. The V end was cut by 5 bases, the J end by 7 bases, with 14 bases between. The V gene's germline CDR1 is MNHEY and CDR2 SMNVEV (reference sequence). This CDR3 region has 14 residues. CDR3 sequence reads: CASSPSGHIGELFF. Here the CDR3 DNA reads TGTGCCAGCAGTCCATCTGGGCACATCGGGGAGCTGTTTTTT.

The chain links TRBV11-3 to TRBJ2-5; possibly TRBD1 for D (5 bases). The V gene lost 1 base and the J gene lost 4 bases, with 16 bases spanning the gap. CDR1 and CDR2 (germline): SGHNT, YENEEA. CDR3 length equals 16 residues. The CDR3 sequence is CASSLGVTAKGETQYF. The CDR3, as DNA: TGTGCCAGCAGCTTAGGGGTGACAGCTAAAGGAGAGACCCAGTACTTC.